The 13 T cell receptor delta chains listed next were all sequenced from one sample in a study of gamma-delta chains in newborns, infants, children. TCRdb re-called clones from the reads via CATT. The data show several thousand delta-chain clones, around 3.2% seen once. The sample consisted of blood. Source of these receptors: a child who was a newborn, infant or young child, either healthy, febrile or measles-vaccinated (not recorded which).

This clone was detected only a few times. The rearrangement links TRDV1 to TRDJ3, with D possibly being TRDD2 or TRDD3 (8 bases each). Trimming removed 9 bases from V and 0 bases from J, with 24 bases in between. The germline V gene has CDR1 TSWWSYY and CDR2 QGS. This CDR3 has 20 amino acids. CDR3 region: CALASYRLGGSSWDTRQMFF. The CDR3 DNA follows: TGTGCTCTCGCTTCCTACAGACTGGGGGGCAGCTCCTGGGACACCCGACAGATGTTTTTC.

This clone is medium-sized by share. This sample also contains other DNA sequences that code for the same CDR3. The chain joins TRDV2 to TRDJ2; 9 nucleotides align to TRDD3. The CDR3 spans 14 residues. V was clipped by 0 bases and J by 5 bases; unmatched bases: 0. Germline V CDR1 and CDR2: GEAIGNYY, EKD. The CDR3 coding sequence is TGTGCCTGTGACACCCTGGGGGATACAGCACAACTCTTCTTT. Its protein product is CACDTLGDTAQLFF.

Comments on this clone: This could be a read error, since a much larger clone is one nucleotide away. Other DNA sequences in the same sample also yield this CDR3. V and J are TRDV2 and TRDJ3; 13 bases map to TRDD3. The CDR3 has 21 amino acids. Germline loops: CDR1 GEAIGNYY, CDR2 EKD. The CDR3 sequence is CACDTVLGDTRSSWDTRQMFF. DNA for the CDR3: TGTGCCTGTGACACCGTACTGGGGGATACGCGTAGCTCCTGGGACACCCGACAAATGTTTTTC.

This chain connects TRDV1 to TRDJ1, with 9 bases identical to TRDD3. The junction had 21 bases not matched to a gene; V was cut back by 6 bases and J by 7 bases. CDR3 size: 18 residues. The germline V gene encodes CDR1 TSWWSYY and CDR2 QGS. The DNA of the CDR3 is TGTGCTCTTGGCCTAAAGGAGTCCTACGGGGATACGCGGGGTAAACTCATCTTT. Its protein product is CALGLKESYGDTRGKLIF.

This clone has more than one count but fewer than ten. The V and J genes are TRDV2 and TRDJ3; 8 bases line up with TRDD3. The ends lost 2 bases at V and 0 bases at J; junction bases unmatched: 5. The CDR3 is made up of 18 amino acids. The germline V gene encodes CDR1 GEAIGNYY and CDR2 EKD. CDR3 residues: CACDKLGVSSWDTRQMFF. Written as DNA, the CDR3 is TGTGCCTGTGACAAACTGGGGGTCAGCTCCTGGGACACCCGACAGATGTTTTTC.

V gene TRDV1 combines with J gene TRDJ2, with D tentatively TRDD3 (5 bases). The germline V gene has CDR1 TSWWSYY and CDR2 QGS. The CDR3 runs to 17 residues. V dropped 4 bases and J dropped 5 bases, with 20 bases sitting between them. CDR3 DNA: TGTGCTCTTGGGGCAGAACGTCCCGGGGGCCCCACAGCACAACTCTTCTTT. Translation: CALGAERPGGPTAQLFF.

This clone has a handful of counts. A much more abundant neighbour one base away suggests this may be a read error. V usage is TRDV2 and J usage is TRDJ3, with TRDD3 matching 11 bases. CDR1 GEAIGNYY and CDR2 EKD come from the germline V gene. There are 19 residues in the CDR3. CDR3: CARDKVLGDSSWDTRQMFF. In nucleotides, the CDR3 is TGTGCCCGTGACAAAGTACTGGGGGATAGCTCCTGGGACACCCGACAGATGTTTTTC.

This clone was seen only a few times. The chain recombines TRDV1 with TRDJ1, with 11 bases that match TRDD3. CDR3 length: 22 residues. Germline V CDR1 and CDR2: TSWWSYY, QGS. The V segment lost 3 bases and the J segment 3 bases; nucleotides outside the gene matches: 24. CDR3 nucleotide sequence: TGTGCTCTTGGGGATCCTGCTTCCCAGCCGGCCTTGGGGGATACGCGATCCGATAAACTCATCTTT. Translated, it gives CALGDPASQPALGDTRSDKLIF.

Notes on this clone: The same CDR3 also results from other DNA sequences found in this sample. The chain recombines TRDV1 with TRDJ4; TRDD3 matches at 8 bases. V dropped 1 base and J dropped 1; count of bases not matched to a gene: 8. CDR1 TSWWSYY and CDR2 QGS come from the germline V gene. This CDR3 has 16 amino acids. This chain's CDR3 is CALGEPLLGAFRPLIF. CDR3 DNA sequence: TGTGCTCTTGGGGAACCCCTACTGGGGGCCTTCAGACCCCTGATCTTT.

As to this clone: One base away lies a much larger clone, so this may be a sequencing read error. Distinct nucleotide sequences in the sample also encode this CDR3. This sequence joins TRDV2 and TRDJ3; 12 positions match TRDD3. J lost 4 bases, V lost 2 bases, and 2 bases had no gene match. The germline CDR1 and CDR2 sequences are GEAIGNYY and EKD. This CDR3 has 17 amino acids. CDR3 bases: TGTGCCTGTGACATACTGGGGGATACTTGGGACACCCGACAGATGTTTTTC. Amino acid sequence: CACDILGDTWDTRQMFF.

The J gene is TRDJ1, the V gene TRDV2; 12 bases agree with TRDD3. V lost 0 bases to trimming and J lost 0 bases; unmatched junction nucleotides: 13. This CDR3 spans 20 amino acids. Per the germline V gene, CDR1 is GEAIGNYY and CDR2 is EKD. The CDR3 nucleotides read TGTGCCTGTGACACCCTTACTGGGGGATACCGCGGTGGGGACACCGATAAACTCATCTTT. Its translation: CACDTLTGGYRGGDTDKLIF.

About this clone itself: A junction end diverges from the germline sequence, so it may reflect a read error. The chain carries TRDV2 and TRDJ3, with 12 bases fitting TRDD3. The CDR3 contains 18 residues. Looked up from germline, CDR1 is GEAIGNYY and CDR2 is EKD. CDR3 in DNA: TGTGCCTGTGACATACTGGGGGATACTTCCTGGGGCACCCGACAGATGTTTTTC. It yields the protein CACDILGDTSWGTRQMFF.

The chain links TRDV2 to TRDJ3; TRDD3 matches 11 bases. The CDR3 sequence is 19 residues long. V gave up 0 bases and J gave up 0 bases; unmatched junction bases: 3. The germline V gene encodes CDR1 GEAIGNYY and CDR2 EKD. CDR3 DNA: TGTGCCTGTGACACCTGGGGGATACGAGACTCCTGGGACACCCGACAGATGTTTTTC. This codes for CACDTWGIRDSWDTRQMFF.